This T cell receptor beta chain was found in a study of T cells in Graves' hyperthyroidism and ophthalmopathy. Trimming took 6 bases from V and 10 from J, leaving 12 bases between them. This CDR3 comprises 11 residues. Germline CDR1 and CDR2: MNHNS and SASEGT. What was amplified from RNA transcripts were TCR beta CDR3 regions. The HTBI primer set drove a first-round RT-PCR of the TCR CDR3. Using its own MiXCR run on the multiplex PCR reads, TCRdb lists one record per CDR3 protein. In the table there are 700,000 to 850,000 distinct CDR3 sequences, 30% to 40% of which are singletons. Each diagnosis drew on symptoms, thyroxine, TRAb, thyroid ultrasound and orbital computed tomography findings. The PBMCs had their origin in roughly 9.8 ml of fresh peripheral blood.

The source material was blood. The source of this sequence is a woman aged 40-49 years with Graves' hyperthyroidism. V and J are TRBV6-1 and TRBJ1-1; TRBD1 might be the D (6 bases). CDR3 coding DNA: TGTGCCAGCAGAGCACAGGGAAGAGCTTTCTTT. Translated, it gives CASRAQGRAFF.